A selection of T cell receptor beta chains follows, all from one sample in a study of radiotherapy plus CTLA-4 blockade in lung cancer. This table comes from immunoSEQ multiplex PCR, and its TCRdb copy is limited to in-frame clones, with some not included. The table records tens of thousands of clones, around 70% of them present only once. The material sequenced was peripheral blood, taken from a patient treated with radiotherapy plus ipilimumab. These receptors came from a human donor with non-small cell lung cancer who had stable disease on radiotherapy plus ipilimumab. The conserved cysteine and the conserved F or W are not part of the CDR3 here. The order of the fields is V gene, CDR3 length, CDR3 protein.

V: TRBV19
length: 15
CDR3: ASRNEQGFSYNSPLH

V: TRBV19
length: 12
CDR3: ASSTSTGAHEQY

V: TRBV10-3
length: 10
CDR3: AISETGYEQY

V: TRBV18
length: 12
CDR3: ASSPQGNRGGYT

V: TRBV6-4
length: 10
CDR3: ASRGPDEKLF

V: TRBV6-6
length: 12
CDR3: ASSLAGDKDTQY

V: TRBV2
length: 14
CDR3: ASSPTDRINYNEQF

V: TRBV7-2
length: 12
CDR3: ASSYSASNSPLH

V: TRBV27
length: 11
CDR3: ASSTPRNTEAF

V: TRBV10-2
length: 11
CDR3: AAWDRGTGELF

V: TRBV11-3
length: 11
CDR3: ASSFVGAEEQY

V: TRBV11-3
length: 12
CDR3: ASSLTGSYNEQF

V: TRBV18
length: 12
CDR3: ASSPNRVPTEAF

V: TRBV13
length: 13
CDR3: ASSLDRGGTGELF

V: TRBV5-1
length: 13
CDR3: ASSLAGANTGELF

V: TRBV7-9
length: 12
CDR3: ASSLEQAVHEQY

V: TRBV27
length: 12
CDR3: ASSLSPEYTEAF

V: TRBV7-3
length: 12
CDR3: ASSLVGQQETQY

V: TRBV4-3
length: 14
CDR3: ASSHEPGSKNTEAF

V: TRBV7-2
length: 14
CDR3: ASSLAGGAGANVLT

V: TRBV29-1
length: 10
CDR3: SVRGRGEPQH

V: TRBV7-2
length: 13
CDR3: ASSLRQVYQETQY

V: TRBV18
length: 10
CDR3: ASSPNGETQY

V: TRBV7-9
length: 12
CDR3: ASSLHTSGTEAF

V: TRBV29-1
length: 12
CDR3: SADRGADYNEQF

V: TRBV10-3
length: 10
CDR3: AISELAGEQF

V: TRBV29-1
length: 11
CDR3: SVVTGYYNEQF